Presented here are 28 T cell receptor beta chains from one specimen sequenced in a study of response to subunit inactivated influenza vaccine. TCRdb re-called the RT-PCR reads through MiXCR, storing one row per CDR3 protein. The sample shows 710,000 or so distinct CDR3 sequences, 15% to 17% of them seen only once. Sample: PBMCs from blood, taken about 12 days after vaccination. These receptors were obtained from a man over 45 who received an inactivated influenza vaccine.

V is TRBV5-4 and J is TRBJ2-7; 10 bases map to TRBD2. The CDR3 runs 16 residues. Germline CDR1 SGHNT, CDR2 YYREEE (reference sequence). Unmatched junction bases numbered 10, after V lost 3 bases and J lost 4 bases. CDR3 sequence: CASSSGSGRAGYEQYF. As DNA, the CDR3 is TGTGCCAGCAGCTCTGGAAGCGGGAGGGCCGGTTACGAGCAGTACTTC.

V and J are TRBV20-1 and TRBJ2-7; 9 bases map to TRBD2. The CDR3 consists of 14 residues. From germline, CDR1 is DFQATT and CDR2 SNEGSKA (reference sequence). V trimming: 5 bases; J trimming: 3 bases; junction bases outside the gene matches: 8. The CDR3 sequence is CSARVAGESYEQYF. The CDR3 nucleotides read TGCAGTGCTCGAGTAGCGGGAGAAAGCTACGAGCAGTACTTC.

In this sample, this clonotype turned up a few times. The gene calls are TRBV20-1 and TRBJ2-5, with D possibly matching TRBD1 (6 bases). The germline V gene encodes CDR1 DFQATT and CDR2 SNEGSKA (reference sequence). The CDR3 contains 14 residues. Trimming removed 0 bases at V and 4 bases at J, with 12 bases between. CDR3 in amino acids: CSARDYRVTETQYF. CDR3 nucleotide sequence: TGCAGTGCTAGAGATTACAGGGTGACAGAGACCCAGTACTTC.

This chain connects TRBV28 to TRBJ1-2, with 7 bases that match TRBD1. CDR1 is MDHEN and CDR2 is SYDVKM in the germline V gene. The CDR3 runs 16 residues. V trimming: 5 bases; J trimming: 1 base; junction bases outside the gene matches: 10. CDR3: CASSGTDGQVNYGYTF. For the CDR3, the DNA is TGTGCCAGCAGTGGAACCGACGGACAGGTTAACTATGGCTACACCTTC.

CDR3 amino acids: CASSLAWGESTGELFF. CDR3 DNA sequence: TGCGCCAGCAGCTTGGCGTGGGGGGAGAGCACCGGGGAGCTGTTTTTT. The chain is built from TRBV5-1 and TRBJ2-2; maybe TRBD2 (6 bases). Germline V gene data show CDR1 as SGHRS and CDR2 as YFSETQ. V shed 0 bases and J shed 4 bases, with 13 bases lying between them. There are 16 residues in the CDR3. Using reference TRBV5-1 and TRBJ2-2 for the parts outside the CDR3, the full variable domain is KAGVTQTPRYLIKTRGQQVTLSCSPISGHRSVSWYQQTPGQGLQFLFEYFSETQRNKGNFPGRFSGRQFSNSRSEMNVSTLELGDSALYLCASSLAWGESTGELFFGEGSRLTVL.

V usage is TRBV29-1 and J usage is TRBJ2-5, with 9 bases matching TRBD1. Germline V gene sequence: CDR1 SQVTM, CDR2 ANQGSEA. With 8 bases clipped from V and 4 bases from J, the junction kept 5 bases outside the gene matches. The CDR3 loop spans 12 amino acids. In DNA, the CDR3 is TGCAGCCTCGACAGGGGGGGAGAGACCCAGTACTTC. It specifies CSLDRGGETQYF.

This clonotype was picked up many times. The rearrangement uses TRBV12-3 or TRBV12-4 and TRBJ1-2; 7 nucleotides match TRBD1. The V gene end was trimmed by 3 bases and the J gene end by 4 bases; junction bases not matched to a gene: 11. This CDR3 comprises 16 residues. CDR3 sequence: CASSFRQGGIFYGYTF. The CDR3 region has the DNA TGTGCCAGCAGTTTCCGACAGGGAGGTATCTTCTATGGCTACACCTTC.

The J gene is TRBJ2-7, the V gene TRBV3-1; tentatively, D is TRBD2 (5 bases). V was pared by 0 bases and J by 5 bases, with 14 bases between. The CDR3 extends over 15 amino acids. CDR1 and CDR2 (germline): LGHDT, YNNKEL (reference sequence). The CDR3 spells CASSQDWTVFNEQYF. The CDR3 bases are TGTGCCAGCAGCCAAGACTGGACTGTGTTTAACGAGCAGTACTTC.

This clonotype came up a few times. The chain recombines TRBV10-3 with TRBJ1-3, with D possibly being TRBD1 (5 bases). The germline V gene has CDR1 ENHRY and CDR2 SYGVKD. The CDR3 sequence is 13 residues long. V was shortened by 5 bases and J by 7 bases, with 12 bases between the two germline ends. CDR3 in amino acids: CAISSGQGNTIYF. The CDR3 coding sequence is TGTGCCATCAGTTCCGGACAAGGCAACACCATATATTTT.

V and J are TRBV29-1 and TRBJ1-1; possibly TRBD1 for D (5 bases). Per the germline V gene, CDR1 is SQVTM and CDR2 is ANQGSEA. This CDR3 contains 13 residues. CDR3 in amino acids: CSTDGATNTEAFF. In nucleotides, the CDR3 is TGCAGTACTGATGGGGCGACGAACACTGAAGCTTTCTTT.

This clonotype showed up just a few times. The chain links TRBV7-9 to TRBJ1-2; a weak D match, TRBD1 (5 bases). Germline V gene sequence: CDR1 SEHNR, CDR2 FQNEAQ (reference sequence). The V end was cut by 0 bases, the J end by 7 bases, with 6 bases between. CDR3 length: 12 residues. The CDR3 loop reads CASSLAGAGYTF. The CDR3 DNA is TGTGCCAGCAGCTTAGCCGGGGCTGGCTACACCTTC.

In this sample, this clonotype turned up a few times. CDR3 in DNA: TGTGCCAGCAGTGAGGTTCTAACGGCTAATTCACCCCTCCACTTT. This codes for CASSEVLTANSPLHF. The chain recombines TRBV25-1 with TRBJ1-6; D gene unclear. V lost 3 bases and J 6 bases, leaving 12 bases between the germline ends. The germline V gene has CDR1 MGHDK and CDR2 SYGVNS. The CDR3 is 15 amino acids.

This chain connects TRBV6-5 to TRBJ1-1; weak D call: TRBD1 (5 bases). Germline CDR1 and CDR2: MNHEY and SVGAGI. This CDR3 spans 14 amino acids. Trimming pared 2 bases from V and 5 bases from J, leaving 12 bases between. The CDR3: CASSYRKGHTEAFF. As DNA, the CDR3 is TGTGCCAGCAGTTACCGAAAGGGGCATACTGAAGCTTTCTTT.

This clonotype came up many times. The V gene is TRBV5-6, the J gene TRBJ2-5; a weak D match, TRBD1 (6 bases). The CDR3 has 19 residues. Germline V gene data show CDR1 as SGHDT and CDR2 as YYEEEE. Trimming cost V 0 bases and J 2 bases, with 23 bases left between them. The CDR3 bases are TGTGCCAGCAGCTTGGATCGGGACACGCACCGCCCAGCTCAAGAGACCCAGTACTTC. It translates to CASSLDRDTHRPAQETQYF. The full variable domain, rest sourced from reference TRBV5-6 and TRBJ2-5, is DAGVTQSPTHLIKTRGQQVTLRCSPKSGHDTVSWYQQALGQGPQFIFQYYEEEERQRGNFPDRFSGHQFPNYSSELNVNALLLGDSALYLCASSLDRDTHRPAQETQYFGPGTRLLVL.

In DNA form, the CDR3 reads TGCAGCGTCTTGAGAGAGACCCAGTACTTC. Residues: CSVLRETQYF. This chain links TRBV29-1 with TRBJ2-5; no definite D call. Germline loops: CDR1 SQVTM, CDR2 ANQGSEA. The V and J ends lost 6 bases and 4 bases respectively, with 6 bases between them. This CDR3 region has 10 residues.

This clonotype was recorded a few times. The chain recombines TRBV7-8 with TRBJ2-6; D possibly uses TRBD1 or TRBD2 (6 bases each). Germline CDR1 is SGHVS and CDR2 is FQNEAQ. With 3 bases removed from V and 0 bases from J, the gap between germline ends came to 12 bases. The CDR3 covers 17 residues. The CDR3 DNA is TGTGCCAGCAGCTTTGGGGGGCTCTCCTCTGGGGCCAACGTCCTGACTTTC. It specifies CASSFGGLSSGANVLTF.

This chain connects TRBV12-3 or TRBV12-4 to TRBJ2-1; unclear D gene. The CDR3 covers 15 residues. V shed 7 bases and J shed 4 bases, with 17 bases lying between them. CDR3: CASNERQKTYNEQFF. For the CDR3, the DNA is TGTGCCAGCAACGAGAGGCAGAAAACTTACAATGAGCAGTTCTTC.

Ten or more counts support this clonotype. V usage is TRBV5-1 and J usage is TRBJ2-7; D is possibly TRBD1 (5 bases). CDR3 length: 12 residues. CDR1 is SGHRS and CDR2 is YFSETQ in the germline V gene. V dropped 1 base and J dropped 5 bases, with 7 bases sitting between them. CDR3 nucleotides: TGCGCCAGCAGCTTGCAGGGTAACGAGCAGTACTTC. This sequence encodes CASSLQGNEQYF.

This clonotype showed up just a few times. The rearrangement joins TRBV11-2 to TRBJ2-2; 11 bases line up with TRBD2. V was pared by 1 base and J by 0 bases, with 4 bases of the junction left unmatched. Germline CDR1 is SGHAT and CDR2 is FQNNGV. The CDR3 has 18 amino acids. CDR3 protein: CASSLGGTSGTNTGELFF. The CDR3 coding sequence is TGTGCCAGCAGCTTAGGCGGGACTAGCGGAACGAACACCGGGGAGCTGTTTTTT.

The chain carries TRBV28 and TRBJ1-1; 9 nucleotides align to TRBD1. In germline, CDR1 is MDHEN, CDR2 SYDVKM. V lost 2 bases to trimming and J lost 7 bases; unmatched junction nucleotides: 5. CDR3 size: 14 residues. In DNA form, the CDR3 reads TGTGCCAGCAGTTTAGGGGACAGGGCCCTTGAAGCTTTCTTT. Translated: CASSLGDRALEAFF.

This sequence joins TRBV24-1 and TRBJ2-3; D may be TRBD1 (5 bases). The CDR3 length is 14 residues. CDR1 and CDR2 (germline): KGHDR, SFDVKD. The germline V and J ends were trimmed by 6 bases and 4 bases, with 13 bases remaining between them. The CDR3 DNA reads TGTGCCACCAGTATGGACATCTGGGCAGATACGCAGTATTTT. The encoded protein is CATSMDIWADTQYF.

This clonotype was detected a few times. The chain employs TRBV7-2 and TRBJ2-7; D gene uncertain. Germline CDR1 SGHTA, CDR2 FQGNSA. The V and J ends lost 2 bases and 6 bases respectively, with 14 bases between them. The CDR3 loop spans 14 amino acids. The CDR3 DNA reads as TGTGCCAGCAGCTTATGGGCCTTGGCAGGCGAGCAGTACTTC. Translated: CASSLWALAGEQYF. Full variable domain (rest looked up from reference TRBV7-2 and TRBJ2-7): GAGVSQSPSNKVTEKGKDVELRCDPISGHTALYWYRQSLGQGLEFLIYFQGNSAPDKSGLPSDRFSAERTGGSVSTLTIQRTQQEDSAVYLCASSLWALAGEQYFGPGTRLTVT.

The rearrangement joins TRBV9 to TRBJ2-2, with 11 bases matching TRBD2. Germline values: CDR1 SGDLS, CDR2 YYNGEE. Trimming cost V 0 bases and J 3 bases; bases outside gene matches: 4. CDR3 size: 17 residues. The CDR3 reads CASSVDTSGRYTGELFF. The CDR3 DNA sequence: TGTGCCAGCAGCGTAGATACTAGCGGGAGATACACCGGGGAGCTGTTTTTT.

The chain uses TRBV5-1 and TRBJ2-1; 7 positions match TRBD1. The V gene end was trimmed by 5 bases and the J gene end by 9 bases; junction bases not matched to a gene: 14. The germline CDR1 and CDR2 sequences are SGHRS and YFSETQ. The CDR3 extends over 15 amino acids. The CDR3 spells CASSPGQFSIGEQFF. As DNA, the CDR3 is TGCGCCAGCAGTCCGGGACAGTTTAGCATCGGTGAGCAGTTCTTC.

This clonotype was seen only a few times. The CDR3: CASSLSQLAGYEQYF. In DNA, the CDR3 is TGTGCCAGCAGCTTAAGTCAGCTAGCGGGGTACGAGCAGTACTTC. The chain couples TRBV11-2 to TRBJ2-7; the match to TRBD2 covers 9 bases. The CDR3 runs to 15 residues. CDR1 is SGHAT, CDR2 FQNNGV, per germline. The V gene end was trimmed by 2 bases and the J gene end by 4 bases; junction bases not matched to a gene: 6.

V gene TRBV12-5 combines with J gene TRBJ1-1; a possible D gene is TRBD1 (5 bases). V lost 1 base and J 5 bases, leaving 5 bases between the germline ends. This CDR3 comprises 12 residues. From germline, CDR1 is LGHNT and CDR2 FRNRAP. The CDR3 region is CASGLGGTEAFF. The CDR3 DNA is TGTGCTAGTGGTTTGGGGGGGACTGAAGCTTTCTTT.

This clonotype appeared once. A much larger clone differs by one base, so this may be a read error. The chain carries TRBV12-3 or TRBV12-4 and TRBJ2-7; D possibly corresponds to TRBD2 (6 bases). The V end was cut by 1 base, the J end by 8 bases, with 12 bases between. This CDR3 is built from 13 residues. The CDR3 region has the DNA TGTGCCAGCAGTTTAGGAGGGAGGTACCAGCAGTACTTC. It encodes CASSLGGRYQQYF.

The chain joins TRBV7-9 to TRBJ1-2; D gene unclear. With 3 bases removed from V and 0 bases from J, the gap between germline ends came to 8 bases. The CDR3 has 14 residues. The germline V gene has CDR1 SEHNR and CDR2 FQNEAQ (reference sequence). CDR3 residues: CASSLTEANYGYTF. CDR3 nucleotides: TGTGCCAGCAGCTTGACGGAAGCTAACTATGGCTACACCTTC.